This T cell receptor (beta chain) was found in a study of T-cell reconstitution after alpha-beta-depleted transplantation in children. A TCRbeta library incorporating unique molecular identifiers was prepared. TCRdb analysed the PCR reads with MiXCR anew, one entry per CDR3 protein. There are a few hundred thousand distinct CDR3 sequences in the sample; over 9% occur only once, and under 3% lies in the top ten. The CDR3 is 15 amino acids. Germline values: CDR1 MNHEY, CDR2 SVGAGI. The V and J ends lost 4 bases and 1 base respectively, with 8 bases between them. The chain recombines TRBV6-5 with TRBJ2-6, with D unclear. This sequence originates from a human donor who donated a stem cell graft to a child with acute lymphoblastic leukemia. The material was PBMCs from the stem cell graft donor, obtained from the stem cell graft. The CDR3 protein is CASSLQKSGANVLTF. CDR3 DNA: TGTGCCAGCAGTTTACAGAAGTCTGGGGCCAACGTCCTGACTTTC.